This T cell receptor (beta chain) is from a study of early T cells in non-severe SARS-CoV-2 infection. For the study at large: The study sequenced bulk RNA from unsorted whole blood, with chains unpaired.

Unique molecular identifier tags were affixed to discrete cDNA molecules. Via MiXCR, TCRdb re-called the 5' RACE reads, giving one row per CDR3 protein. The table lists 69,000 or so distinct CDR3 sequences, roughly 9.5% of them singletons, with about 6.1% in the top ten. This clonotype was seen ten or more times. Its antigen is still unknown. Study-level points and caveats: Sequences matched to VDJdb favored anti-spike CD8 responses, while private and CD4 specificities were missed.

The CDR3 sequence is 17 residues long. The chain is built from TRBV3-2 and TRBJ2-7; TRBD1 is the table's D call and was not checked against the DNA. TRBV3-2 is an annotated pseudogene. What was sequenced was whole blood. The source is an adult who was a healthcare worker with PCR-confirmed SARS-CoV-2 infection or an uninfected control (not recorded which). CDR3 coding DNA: TGTGCCAGCAGCCAAGATCCATACATCGGCCGGGTATACGAGCAGTACTTC. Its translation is CASSQDPYIGRVYEQYF.